Shown below are 23 T cell receptor beta chains from a single sample sequenced in a study of CD4 and CD8 cells across lung adenocarcinoma regions. Via MiXCR, TCRdb re-called the PCR reads, giving one row per CDR3 protein. The sample has more than 7,500 distinct CDR3 sequences; approximately 50% are singletons. Sequenced sample: CD8+ T cells from the margin of a lung tumor. All receptors come from a female donor with lung adenocarcinoma. The CD4 and CD8 labels of this study may be unreliable.

Details on this clonotype: Mismatch with germline at one junction end may stem from a read error. The chain uses TRBV6-1 and TRBJ2-3, with a tentative D call TRBD2 (5 bases). This CDR3 comprises 13 residues. Germline CDR1 is MNHNS and CDR2 is SASEGT. For the CDR3, the DNA is TGTGCCAGCAGGCCGAGCGGCAAAAATACGCAGTACTTT. It translates to CASRPSGKNTQYF.

The chain combines TRBV20-1 with TRBJ2-4; 9 positions match TRBD2. Germline-derived CDR1 and CDR2 are DFQATT and SNEGSKA (reference sequence). V shed 3 bases, J shed 13 bases, and the junction held 19 bases outside the gene matches. The CDR3 consists of 16 residues. CDR3 sequence (DNA): TGCAGTGCTAGTTCCGTCCGACTAGCGGAGTACAATGAGCAGTACTTC. As protein: CSASSVRLAEYNEQYF.

The gene calls are TRBV3-1 and TRBJ2-7, with no clear D. CDR3 length: 14 amino acids. V was clipped by 0 bases and J by 0 bases, with 6 bases between them. Germline V lookup: CDR1 LGHDT, CDR2 YNNKEL (reference sequence). CDR3 sequence reads: CASSQEGISYEQYF. CDR3 in DNA: TGTGCCAGCAGCCAAGAGGGGATCTCCTACGAGCAGTACTTC.

Relative to its sample, this clonotype is medium-sized. This chain links TRBV6-1 with TRBJ2-2; the match to TRBD2 covers 14 bases. The CDR3 is made up of 14 amino acids. V dropped 10 bases and J dropped 5; count of bases not matched to a gene: 3. CDR1 MNHNS and CDR2 SASEGT come from the germline V gene. The CDR3 sequence: CATRTSGGTGELFF. CDR3 bases: TGTGCCACCAGGACTAGCGGGGGGACCGGGGAGCTGTTTTTT.

J is TRBJ2-3 and V is TRBV6-1; 7 bases are shared with TRBD2. The CDR3 extends over 15 amino acids. Germline V gene sequence: CDR1 MNHNS, CDR2 SASEGT. The junction had 13 bases not matched to a gene; V was cut back by 10 bases and J by 3 bases. The CDR3 reads CANSQREQVTDTQYF. The CDR3 bases are TGTGCCAACAGCCAGCGGGAACAGGTTACAGATACGCAGTATTTT.

This clonotype ranks as medium-sized. The chain uses TRBV10-1 and TRBJ1-3, with D possibly matching TRBD1 (5 bases). Trimming took 0 bases from V and 0 from J, leaving 6 bases between them. Germline CDR1 WNHNN, CDR2 SYGVQD (reference sequence). CDR3 size: 15 residues. In DNA form, the CDR3 reads TGCGCCAGCAGTGAGTCGGGGCGCTCTGGAAACACCATATATTTT. Encoded protein: CASSESGRSGNTIYF.

This clonotype was observed at least ten times. The rearrangement joins TRBV27 to TRBJ1-2; the match to TRBD1 covers 7 bases. The CDR3 contains 15 residues. With 5 bases clipped from V and 8 bases from J, the junction kept 14 bases outside the gene matches. Per the germline V gene, CDR1 is MNHEY and CDR2 is SMNVEV (reference sequence). CDR3 region: CASSATTGDLSGYTF. The CDR3 DNA reads as TGTGCCAGCAGTGCGACTACAGGGGACCTCTCCGGCTACACCTTC.

The rearrangement uses TRBV7-2 and TRBJ1-5, with a tentative D call TRBD1 (6 bases). Germline lookup yields CDR1 SGHTA and CDR2 FQGNSA. Trimming cost V 5 bases and J 3 bases, with 8 bases left between them. The CDR3 runs to 13 residues. Here the CDR3 DNA reads TGTGCCAGCAGCCGGGACAACAATCAGCCCCAGCATTTT. This encodes CASSRDNNQPQHF.

This chain links TRBV10-3 with TRBJ2-6; 7 positions agree with TRBD2. J gave up 2 bases and V 10 bases, and 5 bases lay outside the gene matches. CDR1 and CDR2 (germline): ENHRY, SYGVKD. This CDR3 contains 14 residues. CDR3 bases: TGTGCCACCGACGCGGGGGCTGGGGCCAACGTCCTGACTTTC. The encoded protein is CATDAGAGANVLTF.

The chain carries TRBV27 and TRBJ2-7; 7 nucleotides align to TRBD1. The CDR3 consists of 16 residues. Germline V lookup: CDR1 MNHEY, CDR2 SMNVEV (reference sequence). J gave up 3 bases and V 3 bases, and 11 bases lay outside the gene matches. The CDR3 DNA is TGTGCCAGCAGTTTTCGAGACAGGGTAGATCTCTACGAGCAGTACTTC. Its translation is CASSFRDRVDLYEQYF.

This chain links TRBV6-1 with TRBJ2-4; TRBD1 matches at 8 bases. Germline V gives CDR1 MNHNS, CDR2 SASEGT. CDR3 length: 14 amino acids. The CDR3 is CARHGPGQGNTQYF. In nucleotides, the CDR3 is TGTGCGAGGCACGGCCCCGGACAGGGAAACACCCAGTACTTC.

This chain joins TRBV4-1 and TRBJ2-1; 8 positions agree with TRBD2. The J call may be incorrect, as the DNA end agrees better with TRBJ2-5. The germline V gene encodes CDR1 MGHRA and CDR2 YSYEKL. This CDR3 has 16 residues. This chain's CDR3 is CASSQEFREGAETQYF. CDR3 nucleotides: TGCGCCAGCAGCCAAGAGTTCCGGGAGGGCGCCGAGACCCAGTACTTC.

This clonotype was recorded a few times. This chain uses TRBV7-2 with TRBJ2-1, with 15 bases matching TRBD2. CDR1 SGHTA and CDR2 FQGNSA come from the germline V gene. This CDR3 has 16 amino acids. V trimming: 5 bases; J trimming: 9 bases; junction bases outside the gene matches: 8. CDR3 region: CASSTRTSGRAPEQFF. CDR3 DNA: TGTGCCAGCAGCACAAGGACTAGCGGGAGGGCACCTGAGCAGTTCTTC.

The rearrangement joins TRBV11-2 to TRBJ2-3; TRBD2 aligns across 9 bases. J lost 12 bases, V lost 3 bases, and 4 bases had no gene match. Germline V gene lookup returns CDR1 SGHAT and CDR2 FQNNGV. The CDR3 is 12 residues long. In DNA, the CDR3 is TGTGCCAGCAGCTTGGTAGCGGGAGCACAGTATTTT. Translated: CASSLVAGAQYF.

This chain uses TRBV6-1 with TRBJ2-1; D tentatively reads TRBD1 or TRBD2 (5 bases each). The J call is doubtful: the DNA matches TRBJ2-5 better. Germline V lookup: CDR1 MNHNS, CDR2 SASEGT. The CDR3 length is 14 residues. The CDR3 here is CASSRDGDQETQYF. The CDR3 region has the DNA TGTGCCAGCAGTAGGGACGGGGATCAAGAGACCCAGTACTTC.

A remark on this clonotype: The final CDR3 position lacks the conserved phenylalanine or tryptophan, pointing to a likely read error. This chain links TRBV6-1 with TRBJ1-1, with a tentative D call TRBD1 (5 bases). Trimming left V 6 bases short and J 8 bases short, with 13 bases between. The CDR3 spans 12 residues. Germline loops: CDR1 MNHNS, CDR2 SASEGT. CDR3 sequence (DNA): TGTGCCAGCAGGGCAGCGGCAGGGGAAGCTTTCCTT. Its protein is CASRAAAGEAFL.

This clonotype was counted at least ten times. The chain carries TRBV10-1 and TRBJ2-5; TRBD2 matches at 15 bases. The CDR3 is 16 amino acids. J was trimmed by 2 bases and V by 2 bases; bases with no gene match: 0. CDR1 and CDR2 from the germline V gene are WNHNN and SYGVQD (reference sequence). The CDR3 protein is CASSEGLAGGQETQYF. The DNA for the CDR3 is TGCGCCAGCAGTGAGGGACTAGCGGGAGGGCAAGAGACCCAGTACTTC.

The chain carries TRBV9 and TRBJ2-1; D uncertain. The J call may be in error: the DNA end matches TRBJ2-7 better. In germline, CDR1 is SGDLS, CDR2 YYNGEE. The CDR3 is 15 amino acids. CDR3 DNA: TGTGCCAGCGGCCTCGATGGGGTGGGCATAGATACGCAGTACTTC. It codes for CASGLDGVGIDTQYF.

A word on this clonotype: Germline and junction disagree at one end, which may indicate a read error. The chain is built from TRBV27 and TRBJ2-1; D is possibly TRBD1 (6 bases). The V gene's germline CDR1 is MNHEY and CDR2 SMNVEV (reference sequence). This CDR3 is built from 16 residues. The CDR3 DNA follows: TGTGCCAGCAGGGCTCCGGAGACTGGGGGCACATATGAGCAGTTCTTT. Its protein product is CASRAPETGGTYEQFF.

At least ten counts were recorded for this clonotype. This chain joins TRBV6-1 and TRBJ2-5; 7 nucleotides line up with TRBD2. The CDR3 extends over 16 amino acids. V trimming: 6 bases; J trimming: 3 bases; junction bases outside the gene matches: 13. Germline CDR1 MNHNS, CDR2 SASEGT. For the CDR3, the DNA is TGTGCCAGCAGCGAGCCTTCGGGGGAGGGAGAAGAGACCCAGTACTTC. As protein: CASSEPSGEGEETQYF.

The chain carries TRBV6-4 and TRBJ2-2, with 12 bases identical to TRBD2. This CDR3 comprises 16 residues. The germline CDR1 and CDR2 sequences are MRHNA and SNTAGT. The V gene end was trimmed by 8 bases and the J gene end by 1 base; junction bases not matched to a gene: 5. The CDR3 DNA sequence: TGTGCCAGCTCTCCTAGCGGGAGGGAGAACACCGGGGAGCTGTTTTTT. This gives the protein CASSPSGRENTGELFF.

CDR3 region: CSAPIPTSGANVLTF. The CDR3 DNA is TGCAGTGCCCCGATCCCCACCTCTGGGGCCAACGTCCTGACTTTC. This rearrangement joins TRBV20-1 to TRBJ2-6, with unresolved D. From germline, CDR1 is DFQATT and CDR2 SNEGSKA (reference sequence). V lost 6 bases and J 0 bases, leaving 12 bases between the germline ends. The CDR3 has 15 amino acids.

The chain has TRBV6-1 and TRBJ2-5, with 10 bases fitting TRBD2. The germline V gene encodes CDR1 MNHNS and CDR2 SASEGT. Unmatched junction bases numbered 8, after V lost 5 bases and J lost 5 bases. The CDR3 spans 15 residues. CDR3 sequence: CASSKGLAVRETQYF. The CDR3, as DNA: TGTGCCAGCAGTAAAGGACTAGCGGTTCGGGAGACCCAGTACTTC.